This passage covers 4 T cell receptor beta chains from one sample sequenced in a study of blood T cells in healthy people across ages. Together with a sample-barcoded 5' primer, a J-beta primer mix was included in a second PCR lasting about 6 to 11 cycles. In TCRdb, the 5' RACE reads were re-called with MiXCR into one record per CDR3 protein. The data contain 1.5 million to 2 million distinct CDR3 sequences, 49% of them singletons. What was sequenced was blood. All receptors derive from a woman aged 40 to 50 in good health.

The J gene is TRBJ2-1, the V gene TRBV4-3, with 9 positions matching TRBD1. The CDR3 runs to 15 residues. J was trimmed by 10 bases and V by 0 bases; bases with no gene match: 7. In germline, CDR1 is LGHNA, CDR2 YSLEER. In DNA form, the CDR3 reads TGCGCCAGCAGCCAAGAACAGGGGGCTTGGAAGGAGCAGTTCTTC. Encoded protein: CASSQEQGAWKEQFF.

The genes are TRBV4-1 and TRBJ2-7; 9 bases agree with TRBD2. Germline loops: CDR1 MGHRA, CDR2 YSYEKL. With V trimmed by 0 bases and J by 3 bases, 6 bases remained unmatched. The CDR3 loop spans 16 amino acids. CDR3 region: CASSQDKAGGYYEQYF. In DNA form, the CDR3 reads TGCGCCAGCAGCCAAGACAAGGCGGGGGGGTACTACGAGCAGTACTTC.

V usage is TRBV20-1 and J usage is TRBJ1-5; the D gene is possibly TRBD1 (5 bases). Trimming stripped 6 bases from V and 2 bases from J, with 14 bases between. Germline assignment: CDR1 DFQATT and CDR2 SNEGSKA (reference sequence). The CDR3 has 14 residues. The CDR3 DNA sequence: TGCAGTGCACAGGAGGTCGTCGGCAATCAGCCCCAGCATTTT. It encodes CSAQEVVGNQPQHF.

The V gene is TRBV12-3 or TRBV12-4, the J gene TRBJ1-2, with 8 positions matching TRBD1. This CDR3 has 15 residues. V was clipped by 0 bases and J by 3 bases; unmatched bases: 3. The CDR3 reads CASSLAQGAYYGYTF. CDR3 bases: TGTGCCAGCAGTTTAGCTCAGGGGGCTTACTATGGCTACACCTTC.